This T cell receptor (beta chain) was recorded in a study of T cells in Graves' hyperthyroidism and ophthalmopathy. Study results and caveats: Before onset, by a median of approximately 6.8 months, the model predicted ophthalmopathy.

The germline gives CDR1 SNHLY, CDR2 FYNNEI. The CDR3 totals 15 residues. V was pared by 3 bases and J by 3 bases, with 14 bases between. TCR beta CDR3 regions were amplified from RNA. Initially, a first-round RT-PCR of the TCR CDR3 employed the HTBI primer set. TCRdb re-called the multiplex PCR reads with MiXCR, one entry per CDR3 protein. Of hundreds of thousands of distinct CDR3 sequences in the sample, about a sixth were seen once. Orbital computed tomography and thyroid ultrasound, together with serum TRAb and thyroxine and clinical symptoms, were used for diagnoses. This clonotype was found many times. Its matching antigen is unknown.

This chain connects TRBV2 to TRBJ1-2; D not resolved. What was sequenced was blood. This receptor was taken from a woman aged 18-30 years with Graves' ophthalmopathy. The CDR3 coding sequence is TGTGCCAGCAGTGACATGGGCTCCGACTACTATGGCTACACCTTC. Translating gives CASSDMGSDYYGYTF.